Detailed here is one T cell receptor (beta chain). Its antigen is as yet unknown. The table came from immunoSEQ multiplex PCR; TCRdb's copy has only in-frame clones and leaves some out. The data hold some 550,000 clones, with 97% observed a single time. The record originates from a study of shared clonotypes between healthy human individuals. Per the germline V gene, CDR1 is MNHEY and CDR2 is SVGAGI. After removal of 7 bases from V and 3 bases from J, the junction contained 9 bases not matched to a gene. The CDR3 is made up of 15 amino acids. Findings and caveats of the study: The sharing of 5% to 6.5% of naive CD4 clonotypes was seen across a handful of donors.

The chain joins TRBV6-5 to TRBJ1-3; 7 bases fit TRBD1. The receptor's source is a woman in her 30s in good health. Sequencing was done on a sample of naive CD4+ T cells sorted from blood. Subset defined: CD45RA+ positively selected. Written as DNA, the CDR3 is TGTGCCAGCACCCGCAGCAGGGACAGTGGAAACACCATATATTTT. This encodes CASTRSRDSGNTIYF.